The present entry profiles one T cell receptor (beta chain) with its context. What it binds is not known. The sample originates from a study of OX40 agonist ivuxolimab in advanced cancers. The assay was immunoSEQ multiplex PCR, and TCRdb's table has in-frame clones only and misses some. This sample has about 60,000 clones, with about 85% found just once. Study-wide results and caveats: There were also nonresponders showing low normalized T-cell clonal expansion.

Trimming removed 9 bases from V and 0 bases from J, with 16 bases in between. CDR3 length: 15 amino acids. The V gene's germline CDR1 is LNHDA and CDR2 SQIVND (reference sequence). This chain uses TRBV19 with TRBJ2-3; D might be TRBD1 (6 bases). This clonotype was obtained from an adult with an advanced solid tumor such as melanoma, head and neck, liver or kidney cancer. Sequenced material: CD4+ or CD8+ T cells sorted from blood, taken in a trial of the OX40 agonist ivuxolimab. CDR3 nucleotides: TGTGCCAGCAGAGACAGGCCCTCTAGCACAGATACGCAGTATTTT. It translates to CASRDRPSSTDTQYF.